This entry lists 28 T cell receptor beta chains sequenced from one sample in a study of blood T cell repertoires in COVID-19. The method was immunoSEQ multiplex PCR; TCRdb's version includes in-frame clones alone and lacks a portion of them. The table includes roughly 250,000 clones, around 83% detected once. The specimen sequenced was peripheral blood. These receptors were collected from a woman aged 50 to 60 with acute or convalescent COVID-19.

The chain combines TRBV7-3 with TRBJ2-1; the match to TRBD1 covers 9 bases. CDR3 length: 15 amino acids. V dropped 5 bases and J dropped 1; count of bases not matched to a gene: 3. Germline loops: CDR1 SGHTA, CDR2 FQGTGA. CDR3 bases: TGTGCCAGCAGCCTGGGACAGGGTTCCTACAATGAGCAGTTCTTC. It translates to CASSLGQGSYNEQFF.

This clone was seen a few times. The chain uses TRBV4-1 and TRBJ1-5; D is unresolved. V gave up 1 base and J gave up 3 bases, with 4 bases separating them. The CDR3 runs 13 residues. Germline V gene data show CDR1 as MGHRA and CDR2 as YSYEKL. CDR3 loop: CASSQVHNQPQHF. The CDR3 DNA is TGCGCCAGCAGCCAAGTCCACAATCAGCCCCAGCATTTT.

The chain is built from TRBV27 and TRBJ2-7; 10 positions match TRBD1. The CDR3 is made up of 14 amino acids. CDR1 is MNHEY and CDR2 is SMNVEV in the germline V gene (reference sequence). Trimming at V came to 6 bases and at J to 2 bases, leaving 4 bases not matched to a gene. Written as DNA, the CDR3 is TGTGCCAGCAGACTGGACAGGGGGGCCTACGAGCAGTACTTC. It specifies CASRLDRGAYEQYF.

The chain has TRBV5-6 and TRBJ1-3; no reliable D call. The germline V and J ends were trimmed by 2 bases and 0 bases, with 6 bases remaining between them. Germline V gene lookup returns CDR1 SGHDT and CDR2 YYEEEE. This CDR3 has 14 residues. CDR3: CASSFFYSGNTIYF. The DNA of the CDR3 is TGTGCCAGCAGCTTTTTCTACTCTGGAAACACCATATATTTT.

This chain joins TRBV19 and TRBJ2-1; possible D gene TRBD1, 5 bases. Trimming took off 5 bases at V and 0 bases at J, with 17 bases between the two ends. Germline-derived CDR1 and CDR2 are LNHDA and SQIVND (reference sequence). The CDR3 loop spans 17 amino acids. The CDR3 DNA is TGTGCCAGTAGTCACACAAGGGGCATCATCTCCTACAATGAGCAGTTCTTC. Amino acids: CASSHTRGIISYNEQFF.

This clone was observed a single time. This chain links TRBV27 with TRBJ2-2, with D tentatively TRBD1 (6 bases). Between the trimmed V and J ends, which lost 5 bases and 7 bases, there was a span of 17 bases. CDR1 is MNHEY and CDR2 is SMNVEV in the germline V gene (reference sequence). The CDR3 length is 15 residues. CDR3 residues: CASSLWARGIGELFF. In DNA form, the CDR3 reads TGTGCCAGCAGTCTCTGGGCCAGGGGCATCGGGGAGCTGTTTTTT.

The chain employs TRBV19 and TRBJ1-4; D uncertain. Trimming pared 9 bases from V and 4 bases from J, leaving 18 bases between. The germline CDR1 and CDR2 sequences are LNHDA and SQIVND (reference sequence). CDR3 length: 15 residues. The CDR3 reads CASSISDGVNEKLFF. As DNA, the CDR3 is TGTGCCAGCTCAATATCAGACGGGGTTAATGAAAAACTGTTTTTT.

The CDR3, as DNA: TGTGCCAGCAGCAAAACGATTGTCGAACTAGCGGGACCCTACAATGAGCAGTTCTTC. Protein sequence: CASSKTIVELAGPYNEQFF. The gene calls are TRBV21-1 and TRBJ2-1; TRBD2, the table's D call, lacks a check against the DNA. TRBV21-1 is a pseudogene. This CDR3 has 19 residues.

The chain employs TRBV19 and TRBJ2-6; TRBD1 matches at 7 bases. The V gene's germline CDR1 is LNHDA and CDR2 SQIVND (reference sequence). The CDR3 has 20 amino acids. J gave up 0 bases and V 0 bases, and 11 bases lay outside the gene matches. The DNA of the CDR3 is TGTGCCAGTAGTATAGACTCTTACGGGACAGACCGCTCTGGGGCCAACGTCCTGACTTTC. Translation gives CASSIDSYGTDRSGANVLTF.

V is TRBV5-1 and J is TRBJ2-5, with D perhaps matching TRBD1 (6 bases). This CDR3 region has 15 residues. V lost 2 bases to trimming and J lost 5 bases, with 16 bases between them. CDR1 and CDR2 (germline): SGHRS, YFSETQ. The CDR3 reads CASSFNSQGSETQYF. The DNA for the CDR3 is TGCGCCAGCAGCTTTAACTCACAGGGTAGCGAGACCCAGTACTTC. Full variable domain (missing parts from reference TRBV5-1 and TRBJ2-5): KAGVTQTPRYLIKTRGQQVTLSCSPISGHRSVSWYQQTPGQGLQFLFEYFSETQRNKGNFPGRFSGRQFSNSRSEMNVSTLELGDSALYLCASSFNSQGSETQYFGPGTRLLVL.

This clone was recorded at least ten times. CDR3 residues: CAWSRLAGLYEQYF. The CDR3 DNA reads TGTGCCTGGAGTAGACTAGCGGGCCTCTACGAGCAGTACTTC. The chain employs TRBV30 and TRBJ2-7; 10 nucleotides line up with TRBD2. The V gene's germline CDR1 is GTSNPN and CDR2 SVGIG (reference sequence). This CDR3 has 14 residues. V shed 2 bases and J 3 bases; nucleotides not matched to a gene: 4.

This clone was seen only once. The V call is TRBV6-2 or TRBV6-3, the J call TRBJ1-1; D is uncertain. This CDR3 spans 12 amino acids. Between the trimmed V and J ends, which lost 4 bases and 10 bases, there was a span of 13 bases. Germline CDR1 is MNHEY and CDR2 is SVGEGT. The DNA for the CDR3 is TGTGCCAGCAGTTTGGGAGGGCGGCGAGCTTTCTTT. This codes for CASSLGGRRAFF.

V and J are TRBV5-1 and TRBJ2-5; the D gene is possibly TRBD1 (7 bases). The CDR3 totals 12 residues. From germline, CDR1 is SGHRS and CDR2 YFSETQ. Trimming cost V 7 bases and J 2 bases, with 9 bases left between them. CDR3 in DNA: TGCGCCAGCCAGGGGGGACAAGAGACCCAGTACTTC. Translating gives CASQGGQETQYF.

The chain employs TRBV7-8 and TRBJ2-7; tentatively, D is TRBD2 (6 bases). Trimming pared 1 base from V and 5 bases from J, leaving 15 bases between. Germline V gene sequence: CDR1 SGHVS, CDR2 FQNEAQ. This CDR3 contains 15 residues. The CDR3 region is CASSLGSSGANEQYF. The CDR3 DNA reads TGTGCCAGCAGCTTAGGCTCTTCGGGAGCCAACGAGCAGTACTTC.

The chain employs TRBV7-2 and TRBJ1-2; TRBD1 matches at 11 bases. Germline V CDR1 and CDR2: SGHTA, FQGNSA. This CDR3 contains 15 residues. V dropped 5 bases and J dropped 8; count of bases not matched to a gene: 10. This CDR3 reads CASSPPGQGAWGYTF. The CDR3 nucleotides are TGTGCCAGCAGCCCACCTGGACAGGGGGCTTGGGGCTACACCTTC.

The gene calls are TRBV6-5 and TRBJ2-1; 9 bases are a match to TRBD2. CDR1 and CDR2 from the germline V gene are MNHEY and SVGAGI. The CDR3 sequence is 15 residues long. J lost 15 bases, V lost 0 bases, and 12 bases had no gene match. The CDR3 is CASSYSRRGGRVMFF. The CDR3 DNA sequence: TGTGCCAGCAGTTACTCGAGGCGGGGGGGCCGAGTAATGTTCTTC.

This clone has a handful of counts. V gene TRBV6-6 combines with J gene TRBJ1-1, with TRBD1 matching over 9 bases. This CDR3 spans 13 amino acids. Per the germline V gene, CDR1 is MNHNY and CDR2 is SVGAGI (reference sequence). Trimming cost V 8 bases and J 6 bases; bases outside gene matches: 7. In nucleotides, the CDR3 is TGTGCCAGCGGCCGACAGGGGGACGCTGAAGCTTTCTTT. Translated: CASGRQGDAEAFF.

The genes are TRBV12-3 or TRBV12-4 and TRBJ2-1; 7 bases fit TRBD1. This CDR3 has 11 residues. With 7 bases clipped from V and 12 bases from J, the junction kept 6 bases outside the gene matches. The CDR3 nucleotides read TGTGCCAGCACCTCAGGGGGTGGGCAGTTCTTC. Residues: CASTSGGGQFF.

The J gene is TRBJ1-4, the V gene TRBV6-5, with 7 bases that match TRBD1. Trimming took 2 bases from V and 2 from J; bases not matched to a gene: 5. The CDR3 is 16 amino acids. Germline CDR1 is MNHEY and CDR2 is SVGAGI. This chain's CDR3 is CASSYQGQTTNEKLFF. DNA for the CDR3: TGTGCCAGCAGTTACCAGGGACAGACTACTAATGAAAAACTGTTTTTT.

This clone was found a few times. V gene TRBV27 combines with J gene TRBJ2-3; the match to TRBD2 covers 7 bases. This CDR3 is 14 amino acids long. CDR1 and CDR2 (germline): MNHEY, SMNVEV (reference sequence). Losses at the gene ends were 2 bases for V and 5 bases for J; bases not matched to a gene: 4. Written as DNA, the CDR3 is TGTGCCAGCAGTTTAACGGGGGGTGGAGATACGCAGTATTTT. Encoded protein: CASSLTGGGDTQYF.

This clone appeared a few times. The chain's CDR3 is CASSEGPGRVYGYTF. CDR3 bases: TGTGCCAGCAGTGAAGGTCCCGGCCGGGTCTATGGCTACACCTTC. The gene calls are TRBV2 and TRBJ1-2; D is ambiguous. Looked up from germline, CDR1 is SNHLY and CDR2 is FYNNEI. Trimming cost V 1 base and J 4 bases, with 13 bases left between them. This CDR3 has 15 amino acids.

The gene calls are TRBV30 and TRBJ1-5, with D maybe TRBD1 (6 bases). There are 13 residues in the CDR3. The germline CDR1 and CDR2 sequences are GTSNPN and SVGIG (reference sequence). Between the trimmed V and J ends, which lost 8 bases and 6 bases, there was a span of 17 bases. The CDR3 DNA sequence: TGTGCCGTAGAAGGGGGAGGGGGTCAGCCCCAGCATTTT. This gives the protein CAVEGGGGQPQHF.

This rearrangement joins TRBV5-1 to TRBJ2-2, with D possibly matching TRBD1 (6 bases). The CDR3 runs to 16 residues. Trimming took off 4 bases at V and 3 bases at J, with 16 bases between the two ends. Looked up from germline, CDR1 is SGHRS and CDR2 is YFSETQ. This CDR3 reads CASSLITGLYTGELFF. CDR3 in DNA: TGCGCCAGCAGCCTCATAACAGGGCTTTACACCGGGGAGCTGTTTTTT. Filled out from reference TRBV5-1 and TRBJ2-2, the complete variable domain reads KAGVTQTPRYLIKTRGQQVTLSCSPISGHRSVSWYQQTPGQGLQFLFEYFSETQRNKGNFPGRFSGRQFSNSRSEMNVSTLELGDSALYLCASSLITGLYTGELFFGEGSRLTVL.

This clone was observed a few times. V and J are TRBV19 and TRBJ1-2, with D possibly being TRBD1 (5 bases). CDR3 length: 14 amino acids. V lost 10 bases to trimming and J lost 1 base, with 16 bases between them. Germline-derived CDR1 and CDR2 are LNHDA and SQIVND (reference sequence). CDR3 protein: CATFSTDSNYGYTF. Written as DNA, the CDR3 is TGTGCCACCTTCAGTACTGACAGTAACTATGGCTACACCTTC.

This clone was seen only a few times. This sequence joins TRBV7-8 and TRBJ1-6; TRBD1 aligns across 7 bases. The CDR3 spans 14 residues. The V segment lost 4 bases and the J segment 9 bases; nucleotides outside the gene matches: 6. Looked up from germline, CDR1 is SGHVS and CDR2 is FQNEAQ. The CDR3 region has the DNA TGTGCCAGCAGCTCAAACAGGGGCGCTTCACCCCTCCACTTT. Amino acids: CASSSNRGASPLHF.

V gene TRBV28 combines with J gene TRBJ2-1; TRBD1 matches 7 bases. V shed 8 bases and J 5 bases; nucleotides not matched to a gene: 6. The CDR3 is 13 amino acids. The V gene's germline CDR1 is MDHEN and CDR2 SYDVKM. In DNA, the CDR3 is TGTGCCAGCTTCCCGGGGACAGACAATGAGCAGTTCTTC. Its protein is CASFPGTDNEQFF.

This chain connects TRBV5-7 to TRBJ2-7, with TRBD2 matching over 14 bases. TRBV5-7 is reported as an ORF; its role is uncertain. The CDR3 spans 17 residues. V shed 0 bases and J 7 bases; nucleotides not matched to a gene: 9. CDR3 sequence: CASSLGTSGRRRTEQYF. CDR3 nucleotide sequence: TGTGCCAGCAGCTTGGGGACTAGCGGGAGGAGACGTACAGAGCAGTACTTC.

This clone has just one count. This sequence joins TRBV30 and TRBJ2-5; no clear D gene. Germline-derived CDR1 and CDR2 are GTSNPN and SVGIG (reference sequence). Trimming shortened V by 0 bases and J by 5 bases, and 4 bases separated the two germline ends. CDR3 length equals 11 residues. DNA for the CDR3: TGTGCCTGGAGTGTACGGGAGACCCAGTACTTC. Encoded protein: CAWSVRETQYF.